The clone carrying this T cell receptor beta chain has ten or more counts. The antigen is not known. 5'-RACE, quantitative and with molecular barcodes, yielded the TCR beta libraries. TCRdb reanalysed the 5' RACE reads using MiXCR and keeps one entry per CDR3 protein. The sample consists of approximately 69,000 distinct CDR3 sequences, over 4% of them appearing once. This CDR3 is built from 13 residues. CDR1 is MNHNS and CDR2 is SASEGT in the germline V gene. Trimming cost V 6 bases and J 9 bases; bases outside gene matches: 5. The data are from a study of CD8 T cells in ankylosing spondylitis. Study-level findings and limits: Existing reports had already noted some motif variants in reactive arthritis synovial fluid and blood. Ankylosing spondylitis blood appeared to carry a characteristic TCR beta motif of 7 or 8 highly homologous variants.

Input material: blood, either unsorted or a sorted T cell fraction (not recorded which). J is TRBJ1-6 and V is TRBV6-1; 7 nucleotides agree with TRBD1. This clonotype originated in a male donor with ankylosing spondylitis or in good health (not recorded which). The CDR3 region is CASRTGSSSPLHF. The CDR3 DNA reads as TGTGCCAGCAGGACAGGGTCAAGTTCACCCCTCCACTTT.